Each of the 17 T cell receptor beta chains below was sequenced from the same sample in a study of cytomegalovirus exposure and HLA in healthy donors. This PCR relied on a set of 60 Vbeta primers and 13 Jbeta primers. Clones were read by immunoSEQ multiplex PCR, and TCRdb kept only the in-frame ones, dropping some. The sample includes more than 150,000 clones, 70% to 90% of them seen just once. The sequencing input was PBMCs. The receptors shown here come from a woman aged 25-40 years in good health and CMV-seronegative.

The chain combines TRBV6-1 with TRBJ2-5; a possible D gene is TRBD1 (5 bases). Germline V gene data show CDR1 as MNHNS and CDR2 as SASEGT. The CDR3 totals 13 residues. V gave up 4 bases and J gave up 4 bases, with 10 bases separating them. CDR3 sequence reads: CASSVKGPETQYF. The CDR3 DNA sequence: TGTGCCAGCAGTGTTAAGGGGCCAGAGACCCAGTACTTC.

The chain uses TRBV7-9 and TRBJ2-2; D is perhaps TRBD1 (5 bases). Germline CDR1 and CDR2: SEHNR and FQNEAQ (reference sequence). V was trimmed by 5 bases and J by 1 base, leaving 23 bases between them. This CDR3 has 19 amino acids. The CDR3, as DNA: TGTGCCAGCAGCCTCCCGAAAGGCTCAGGGATCCAGAACACCGGGGAGCTGTTTTTT. Translating it yields CASSLPKGSGIQNTGELFF.

The sample holds a few counts of this clone. The chain recombines TRBV6-5 with TRBJ2-7; 13 positions match TRBD2. Per the germline V gene, CDR1 is MNHEY and CDR2 is SVGAGI. The CDR3 has 15 residues. Trimming removed 6 bases from V and 3 bases from J; junction bases left unmatched: 5. This CDR3 is CASRIGTSGIYEQYF. DNA of the CDR3: TGTGCCAGCAGAATCGGGACTAGCGGGATCTACGAGCAGTACTTC.

The rearrangement links TRBV7-2 to TRBJ2-7, with 11 nucleotides matching TRBD2. The CDR3 is 14 amino acids. The V segment lost 4 bases and the J segment 7 bases; nucleotides outside the gene matches: 6. Germline V lookup: CDR1 SGHTA, CDR2 FQGNSA. The CDR3 region has the DNA TGTGCCAGCAGCTCTACTAGCGGGGGACTGGAGCAGTACTTC. It specifies CASSSTSGGLEQYF.

The gene calls are TRBV28 and TRBJ1-2; 7 positions agree with TRBD1. Unmatched junction bases numbered 12, after V lost 7 bases and J lost 4 bases. This CDR3 region has 15 residues. CDR1 is MDHEN, CDR2 SYDVKM, per germline. The DNA for the CDR3 is TGTGCCAGCACCCAAGGACAGGCGGGCGGCTATGGCTACACCTTC. Translated, it gives CASTQGQAGGYGYTF.

The J gene is TRBJ1-1, the V gene TRBV4-3, with D tentatively TRBD1 (6 bases). CDR1 is LGHNA, CDR2 YSLEER, per germline. With 4 bases removed from V and 2 bases from J, the gap between germline ends came to 14 bases. The CDR3 runs 15 residues. The chain's CDR3 is CASSPRTEINTEAFF. The CDR3 bases are TGCGCCAGCAGCCCTCGGACAGAAATTAACACTGAAGCTTTCTTT.

This clone was detected a few times. V usage is TRBV7-6 and J usage is TRBJ2-1; 10 nucleotides align to TRBD2. Germline values: CDR1 SGHVS, CDR2 FNYEAQ. This CDR3 has 17 amino acids. Trimming cost V 4 bases and J 0 bases; bases outside gene matches: 6. The CDR3 region is CASSSPSGGSSYNEQFF. The CDR3 DNA reads as TGTGCCAGCAGCTCCCCTAGCGGGGGTAGCTCCTACAATGAGCAGTTCTTC. The variable domain in full, completed from reference TRBV7-6 and TRBJ2-1, reads GAGVSQSPRYKVTKRGQDVALRCDPISGHVSLYWYRQALGQGPEFLTYFNYEAQQDKSGLPNDRFSAERPEGSISTLTIQRTEQRDSAMYRCASSSPSGGSSYNEQFFGPGTRLTVL.

The chain couples TRBV5-5 to TRBJ2-7; D might be TRBD1 (5 bases). The V gene lost 0 bases and the J gene lost 6 bases, with 16 bases spanning the gap. Germline CDR1 reads SGHKS; CDR2 reads YYEKEE (reference sequence). The CDR3 consists of 15 residues. The CDR3 DNA follows: TGTGCCAGCAGCTTGGAGGGGCCCTTAGAAGGCGAGCAGTACTTC. This encodes CASSLEGPLEGEQYF.

J is TRBJ2-4 and V is TRBV5-1; 7 bases align to TRBD1. The CDR3 runs 18 residues. J was trimmed by 1 base and V by 0 bases; bases with no gene match: 10. Germline lookup yields CDR1 SGHRS and CDR2 YFSETQ. The CDR3 nucleotides are TGCGCCAGCAGCTTGGTAATCAGGGGGTCTCTTGCCAAAAACATTCAGTACTTC. This gives the protein CASSLVIRGSLAKNIQYF. Full variable domain (remainder filled in from reference TRBV5-1 and TRBJ2-4): KAGVTQTPRYLIKTRGQQVTLSCSPISGHRSVSWYQQTPGQGLQFLFEYFSETQRNKGNFPGRFSGRQFSNSRSEMNVSTLELGDSALYLCASSLVIRGSLAKNIQYFGAGTRLSVL.

In its sample, this clone was seen once. The chain carries TRBV9 and TRBJ1-6, with 8 bases matching TRBD1. The CDR3 is made up of 15 amino acids. Germline CDR1 is SGDLS and CDR2 is YYNGEE. The ends lost 4 bases at V and 9 bases at J; junction bases unmatched: 9. The CDR3 DNA reads as TGTGCCAGCAGCCCGCAGGGGGCTGTGGGTTCACCCCTCCACTTT. Residues: CASSPQGAVGSPLHF. The full variable domain, its missing parts supplied by reference TRBV9 and TRBJ1-6, is DSGVTQTPKHLITATGQRVTLRCSPRSGDLSVYWYQQSLDQGLQFLIQYYNGEERAKGNILERFSAQQFPDLHSELNLSSLELGDSALYFCASSPQGAVGSPLHFGNGTRLTVT.

The rearrangement joins TRBV27 to TRBJ2-5; TRBD2 agrees at 7 bases. J gave up 4 bases and V 5 bases, and 4 bases lay outside the gene matches. The germline CDR1 and CDR2 sequences are MNHEY and SMNVEV (reference sequence). The CDR3 length is 13 residues. In nucleotides, the CDR3 is TGTGCCAGCAGTACCCGGGAGGTAGAGACCCAGTACTTC. Translating gives CASSTREVETQYF.

The chain joins TRBV5-1 to TRBJ2-3; TRBD1 matches 7 bases. Looked up from germline, CDR1 is SGHRS and CDR2 is YFSETQ. Losses at the gene ends were 5 bases for V and 6 bases for J; bases not matched to a gene: 6. CDR3 length: 13 residues. CDR3: CASRDRAWDTQYF. CDR3 in DNA: TGCGCCAGCAGAGACAGGGCGTGGGATACGCAGTATTTT.

In this sample, this clone turned up a few times. The chain carries TRBV6-4 and TRBJ2-2, with 9 bases fitting TRBD1. The length of the CDR3 is 16 residues. J was trimmed by 0 bases and V by 5 bases; bases with no gene match: 4. The germline CDR1 and CDR2 sequences are MRHNA and SNTAGT. As DNA, the CDR3 is TGTGCCAGCAGTATACAGGGGGCACCGAACACCGGGGAGCTGTTTTTT. Its translation: CASSIQGAPNTGELFF.

This chain joins TRBV7-8 and TRBJ2-5; tentatively, D is TRBD1 (6 bases). CDR1 is SGHVS, CDR2 FQNEAQ, per germline. CDR3 length equals 15 residues. Deletions cut 6 bases from V and 1 base from J, with 15 bases between. CDR3 sequence (DNA): TGTGCCAGCAGGTTTCTAAAAGGGGGCCAAGAGACCCAGTACTTC. Protein: CASRFLKGGQETQYF.

This rearrangement joins TRBV28 to TRBJ2-3; 7 bases align to TRBD2. The CDR3 consists of 15 residues. Germline-derived CDR1 and CDR2 are MDHEN and SYDVKM. J lost 2 bases, V lost 4 bases, and 6 bases had no gene match. The CDR3 region is CASSSPSGITDTQYF. CDR3 in DNA: TGTGCCAGCAGTTCCCCTAGCGGCATCACAGATACGCAGTATTTT. Looking up the rest from reference TRBV28 and TRBJ2-3 gives the full variable domain: DVKVTQSSRYLVKRTGEKVFLECVQDMDHENMFWYRQDPGLGLRLIYFSYDVKMKEKGDIPEGYSVSREKKERFSLILESASTNQTSMYLCASSSPSGITDTQYFGPGTRLTVL.

This clone was recorded once. The chain joins TRBV19 to TRBJ1-1; D call uncertain. CDR1 and CDR2 from the germline V gene are LNHDA and SQIVND (reference sequence). This CDR3 is 15 amino acids long. V was trimmed by 0 bases and J by 4 bases, leaving 12 bases between them. CDR3 residues: CASSIDGSLSTEAFF. CDR3 nucleotide sequence: TGTGCCAGTAGTATAGACGGGTCATTGAGCACTGAAGCTTTCTTT.

This chain uses TRBV19 with TRBJ1-1, with a possible D match to TRBD1 (5 bases). V lost 3 bases, J lost 0 bases, and 8 bases lay in between. From germline, CDR1 is LNHDA and CDR2 SQIVND (reference sequence). The CDR3 extends over 14 amino acids. This chain's CDR3 is CASSIRGVNTEAFF. Here the CDR3 DNA reads TGTGCCAGTAGTATCCGGGGGGTGAACACTGAAGCTTTCTTT.